This T cell receptor (beta chain) stems from a study of blood T cell repertoires in COVID-19. Study in general: Samples of COVID-19 (acute and convalescent) were obtained from the United States, Italy and Spain.

In the original workflow: Reference gene primer amplification gave estimated nucleated cell counts. The assay was immunoSEQ multiplex PCR, and TCRdb's table has in-frame clones only and misses some. The D gene and trimming were derived from the DNA, and the V and J assignments and clone size from that table. The sample comprises about 200,000 clones, around 90% of which are singletons, and about 6% rests with the top ten. The specimen was peripheral blood. The origin of this receptor is a man aged 55 to 69 who had recovered from COVID-19.

CDR3 sequence: CASSLTGQGQPQHF. CDR3 DNA sequence: TGTGCCAGCAGCTTAACAGGACAGGGCCAGCCCCAGCATTTT. J is TRBJ1-5 and V is TRBV5-6; TRBD1 matches at 8 bases. Trimming removed 2 bases from V and 7 bases from J; junction bases left unmatched: 5. Germline CDR1 is SGHDT and CDR2 is YYEEEE. The CDR3 runs to 14 residues.